The T cell receptor beta chain described here comes from a study of cytomegalovirus exposure and HLA in healthy donors. This clone was detected a few times. Its antigen is still unknown. This table comes from immunoSEQ multiplex PCR, and its TCRdb copy is limited to in-frame clones, with some not included. Among some 170,000 clones listed, just under 85% were seen once. Notes on the study in general: The study flagged about 160 TCR beta chains as cytomegalovirus-associated.

This TCR derives from a man aged 25 to 45 in good health and CMV-seropositive. Input material: PBMCs.

Here the CDR3 reads CASSVVGGKNGYTF. In nucleotides, the CDR3 is TGTGCCAGCAGCGTAGTGGGAGGGAAGAATGGCTACACCTTC. The J gene is TRBJ1-2, the V gene TRBV9; D not certain. The CDR3 extends over 14 amino acids. Trimming pared 0 bases from V and 6 bases from J, leaving 12 bases between. CDR1 and CDR2 from the germline V gene are SGDLS and YYNGEE.